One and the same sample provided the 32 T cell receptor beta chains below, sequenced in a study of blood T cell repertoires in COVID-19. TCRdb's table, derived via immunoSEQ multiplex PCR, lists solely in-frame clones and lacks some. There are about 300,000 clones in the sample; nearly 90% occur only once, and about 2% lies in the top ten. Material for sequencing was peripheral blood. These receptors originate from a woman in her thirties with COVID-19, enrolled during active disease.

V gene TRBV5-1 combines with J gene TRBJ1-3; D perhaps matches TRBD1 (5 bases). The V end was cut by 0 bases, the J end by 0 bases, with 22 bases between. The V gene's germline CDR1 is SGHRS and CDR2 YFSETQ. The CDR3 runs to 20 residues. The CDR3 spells CASSLAGKGGTSSSGNTIYF. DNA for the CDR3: TGCGCCAGCAGCTTGGCCGGGAAAGGCGGGACTTCCAGCTCTGGAAACACCATATATTTT.

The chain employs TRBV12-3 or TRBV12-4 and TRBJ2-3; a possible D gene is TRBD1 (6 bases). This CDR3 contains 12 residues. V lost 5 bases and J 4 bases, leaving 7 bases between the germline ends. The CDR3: CASSPGADTQYF. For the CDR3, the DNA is TGTGCCAGCAGTCCAGGGGCAGATACGCAGTATTTT.

The CDR3 DNA is TGTGCCAGCAGTCCGGTCGGGAGAAATTCACCCCTCCACTTT. It yields the protein CASSPVGRNSPLHF. The genes are TRBV6-5 and TRBJ1-6; D ambiguous. CDR1 MNHEY and CDR2 SVGAGI come from the germline V gene. CDR3 length: 14 residues. Trimming took 5 bases from V and 7 from J, leaving 12 bases between them.

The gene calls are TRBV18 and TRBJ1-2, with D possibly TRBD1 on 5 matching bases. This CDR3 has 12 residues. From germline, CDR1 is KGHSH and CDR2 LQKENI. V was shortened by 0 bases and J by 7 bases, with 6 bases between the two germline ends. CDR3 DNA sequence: TGTGCCAGCTCACCACCGGGGGGTGGCTACACCTTC. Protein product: CASSPPGGGYTF.

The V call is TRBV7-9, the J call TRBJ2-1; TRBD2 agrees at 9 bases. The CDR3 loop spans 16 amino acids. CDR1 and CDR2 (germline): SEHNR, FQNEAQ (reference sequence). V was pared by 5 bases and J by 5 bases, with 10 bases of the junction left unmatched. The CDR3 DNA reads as TGTGCCAGCAGCCCAGCGGGACTAGCCTTAGACAATGAGCAGTTCTTC. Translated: CASSPAGLALDNEQFF.

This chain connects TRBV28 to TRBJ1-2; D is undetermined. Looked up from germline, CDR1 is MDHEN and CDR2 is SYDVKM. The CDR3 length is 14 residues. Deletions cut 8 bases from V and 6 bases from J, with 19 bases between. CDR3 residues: CASARVAPPNGYTF. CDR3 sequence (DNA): TGTGCCAGCGCTAGAGTGGCCCCACCGAATGGCTACACCTTC.

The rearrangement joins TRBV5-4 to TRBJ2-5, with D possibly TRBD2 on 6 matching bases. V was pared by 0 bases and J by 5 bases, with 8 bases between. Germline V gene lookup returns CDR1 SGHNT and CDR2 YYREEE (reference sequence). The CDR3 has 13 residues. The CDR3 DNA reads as TGTGCCAGCAGCTTGGAGGGGAGGGAGACCCAGTACTTC. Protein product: CASSLEGRETQYF.

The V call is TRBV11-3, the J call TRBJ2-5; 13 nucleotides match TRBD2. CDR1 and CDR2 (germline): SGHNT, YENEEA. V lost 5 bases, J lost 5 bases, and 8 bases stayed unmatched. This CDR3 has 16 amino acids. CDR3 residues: CASSPGLAGDRETQYF. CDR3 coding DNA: TGTGCCAGCAGCCCAGGACTAGCGGGGGACAGGGAGACCCAGTACTTC.

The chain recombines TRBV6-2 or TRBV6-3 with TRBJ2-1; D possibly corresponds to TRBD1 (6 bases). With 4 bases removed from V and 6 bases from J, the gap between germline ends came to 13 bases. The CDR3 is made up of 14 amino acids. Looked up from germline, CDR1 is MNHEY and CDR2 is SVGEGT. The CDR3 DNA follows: TGTGCCAGCAGTTCCTTTGGACAGACCAATGAGCAGTTCTTC. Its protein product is CASSSFGQTNEQFF.

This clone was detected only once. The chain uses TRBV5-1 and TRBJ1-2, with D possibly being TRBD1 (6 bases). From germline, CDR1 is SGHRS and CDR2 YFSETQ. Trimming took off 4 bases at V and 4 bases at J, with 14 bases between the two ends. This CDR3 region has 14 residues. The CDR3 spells CASSDDRSGYGYTF. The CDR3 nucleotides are TGCGCCAGCAGCGACGACAGGAGTGGCTATGGCTACACCTTC.

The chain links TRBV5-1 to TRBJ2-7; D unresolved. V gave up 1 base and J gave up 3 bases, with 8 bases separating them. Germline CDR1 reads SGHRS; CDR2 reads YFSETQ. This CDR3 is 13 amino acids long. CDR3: CASSLLSGYEQYF. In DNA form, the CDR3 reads TGCGCCAGCAGCTTGCTTTCGGGCTACGAGCAGTACTTC.

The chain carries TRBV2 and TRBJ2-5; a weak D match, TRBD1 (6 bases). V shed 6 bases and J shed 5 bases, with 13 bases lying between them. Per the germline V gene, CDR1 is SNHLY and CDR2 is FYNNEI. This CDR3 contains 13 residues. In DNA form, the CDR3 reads TGTGCCAGCAGCCCACAGGGATGGGAGACCCAGTACTTC. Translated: CASSPQGWETQYF. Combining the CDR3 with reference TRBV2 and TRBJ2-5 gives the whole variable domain EPEVTQTPSHQVTQMGQEVILRCVPISNHLYFYWYRQILGQKVEFLVSFYNNEISEKSEIFDDQFSVERPDGSNFTLKIRSTKLEDSAMYFCASSPQGWETQYFGPGTRLLVL.

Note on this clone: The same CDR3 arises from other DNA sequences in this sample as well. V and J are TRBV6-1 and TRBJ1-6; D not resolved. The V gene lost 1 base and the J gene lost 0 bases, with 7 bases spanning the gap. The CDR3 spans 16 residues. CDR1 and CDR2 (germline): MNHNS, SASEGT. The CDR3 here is CASSEGLSSYNSPLHF. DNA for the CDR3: TGTGCCAGCAGTGAAGGACTTAGCTCCTATAATTCACCCCTCCACTTT.

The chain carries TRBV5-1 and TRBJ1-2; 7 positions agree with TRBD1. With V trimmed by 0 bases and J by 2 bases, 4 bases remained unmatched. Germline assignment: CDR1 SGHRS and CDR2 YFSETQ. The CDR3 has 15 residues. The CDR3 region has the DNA TGCGCCAGCAGCTTGGAGCAGGGGGTAAACTATGGCTACACCTTC. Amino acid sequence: CASSLEQGVNYGYTF.

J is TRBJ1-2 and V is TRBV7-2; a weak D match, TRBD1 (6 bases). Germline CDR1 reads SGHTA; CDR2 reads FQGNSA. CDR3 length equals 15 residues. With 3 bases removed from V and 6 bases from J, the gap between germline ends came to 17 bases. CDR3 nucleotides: TGTGCCAGCAGCTTCCCGGGACAAATATCGAATGGCTACACCTTC. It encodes CASSFPGQISNGYTF.

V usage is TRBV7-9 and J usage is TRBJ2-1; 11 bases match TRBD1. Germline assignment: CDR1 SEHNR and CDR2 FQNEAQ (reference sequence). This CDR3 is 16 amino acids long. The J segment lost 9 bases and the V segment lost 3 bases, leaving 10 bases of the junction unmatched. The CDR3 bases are TGTGCCAGCAGCTTCAACCCGGGACAGGGGGTCGGTGAGCAGTTCTTC. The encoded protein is CASSFNPGQGVGEQFF.

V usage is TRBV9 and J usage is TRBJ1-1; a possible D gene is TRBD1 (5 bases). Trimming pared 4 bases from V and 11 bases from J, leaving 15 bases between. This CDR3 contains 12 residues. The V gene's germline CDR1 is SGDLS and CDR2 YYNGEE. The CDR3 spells CASSQGAGHAFF. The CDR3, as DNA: TGTGCCAGCAGCCAAGGGGCAGGGCACGCTTTCTTT.

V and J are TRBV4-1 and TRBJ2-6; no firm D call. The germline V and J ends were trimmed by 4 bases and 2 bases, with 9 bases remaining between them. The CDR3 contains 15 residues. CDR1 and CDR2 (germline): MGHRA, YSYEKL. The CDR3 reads CASSPLQAGANVLTF. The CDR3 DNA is TGCGCCAGCAGCCCCCTGCAGGCTGGGGCCAACGTCCTGACTTTC.

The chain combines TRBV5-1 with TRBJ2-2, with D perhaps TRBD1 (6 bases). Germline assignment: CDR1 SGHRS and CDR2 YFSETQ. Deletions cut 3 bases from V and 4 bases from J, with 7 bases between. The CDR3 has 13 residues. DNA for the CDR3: TGCGCCAGCAGCTGGACAGTCACCGGGGAGCTGTTTTTT. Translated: CASSWTVTGELFF. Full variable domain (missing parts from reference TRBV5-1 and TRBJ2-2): KAGVTQTPRYLIKTRGQQVTLSCSPISGHRSVSWYQQTPGQGLQFLFEYFSETQRNKGNFPGRFSGRQFSNSRSEMNVSTLELGDSALYLCASSWTVTGELFFGEGSRLTVL.

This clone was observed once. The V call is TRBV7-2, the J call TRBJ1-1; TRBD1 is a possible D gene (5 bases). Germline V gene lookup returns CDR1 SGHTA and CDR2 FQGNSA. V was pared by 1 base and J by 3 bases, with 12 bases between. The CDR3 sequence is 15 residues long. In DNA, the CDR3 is TGTGCCAGCAGCTTAGGGGGCACACCTTACACTGAAGCTTTCTTT. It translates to CASSLGGTPYTEAFF.

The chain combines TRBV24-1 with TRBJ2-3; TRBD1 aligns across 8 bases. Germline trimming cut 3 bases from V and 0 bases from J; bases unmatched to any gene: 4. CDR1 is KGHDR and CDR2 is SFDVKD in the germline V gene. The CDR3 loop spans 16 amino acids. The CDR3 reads CATSDPGGLSTDTQYF. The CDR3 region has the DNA TGTGCCACCAGTGATCCAGGGGGCCTCAGCACAGATACGCAGTATTTT.

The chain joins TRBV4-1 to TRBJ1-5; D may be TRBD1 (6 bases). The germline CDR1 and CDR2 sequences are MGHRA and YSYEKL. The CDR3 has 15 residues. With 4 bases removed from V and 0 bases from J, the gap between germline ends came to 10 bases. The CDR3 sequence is CASSLGQISNQPQHF. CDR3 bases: TGCGCCAGCAGCCTTGGACAGATTAGCAATCAGCCCCAGCATTTT.

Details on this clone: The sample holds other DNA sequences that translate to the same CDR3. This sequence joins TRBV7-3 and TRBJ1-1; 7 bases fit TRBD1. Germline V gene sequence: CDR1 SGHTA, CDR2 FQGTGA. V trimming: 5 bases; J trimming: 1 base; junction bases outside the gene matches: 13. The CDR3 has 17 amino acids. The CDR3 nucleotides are TGTGCCAGCAGCCAACGGGGGCAGGGGGTAGGGAACACTGAAGCTTTCTTT. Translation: CASSQRGQGVGNTEAFF.

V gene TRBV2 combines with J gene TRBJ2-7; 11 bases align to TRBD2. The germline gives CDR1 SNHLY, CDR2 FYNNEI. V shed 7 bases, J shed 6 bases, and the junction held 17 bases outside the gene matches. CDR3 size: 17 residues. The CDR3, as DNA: TGTGCCAGCAACAGATTAGCGGGGGGGACCGGCTACGGCGAGCAGTACTTC. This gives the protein CASNRLAGGTGYGEQYF.

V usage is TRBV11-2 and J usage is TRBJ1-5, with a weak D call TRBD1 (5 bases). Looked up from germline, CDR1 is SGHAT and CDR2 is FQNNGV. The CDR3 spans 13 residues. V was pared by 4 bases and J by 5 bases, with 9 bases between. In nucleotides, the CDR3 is TGTGCCAGCAGCTCCACCAGGGATCAGCCCCAGCATTTT. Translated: CASSSTRDQPQHF.

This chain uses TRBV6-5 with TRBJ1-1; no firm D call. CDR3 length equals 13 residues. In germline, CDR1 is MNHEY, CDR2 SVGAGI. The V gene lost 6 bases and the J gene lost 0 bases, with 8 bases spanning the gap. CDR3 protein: CASRRVLNTEAFF. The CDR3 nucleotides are TGTGCCAGCAGGAGGGTTCTGAACACTGAAGCTTTCTTT.

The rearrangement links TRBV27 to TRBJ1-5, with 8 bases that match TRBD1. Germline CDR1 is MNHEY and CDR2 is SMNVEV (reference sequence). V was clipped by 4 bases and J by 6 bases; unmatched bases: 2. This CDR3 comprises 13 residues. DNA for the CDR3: TGTGCCAGCAGTTACAGGGGGGGTCAGCCCCAGCATTTT. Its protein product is CASSYRGGQPQHF.

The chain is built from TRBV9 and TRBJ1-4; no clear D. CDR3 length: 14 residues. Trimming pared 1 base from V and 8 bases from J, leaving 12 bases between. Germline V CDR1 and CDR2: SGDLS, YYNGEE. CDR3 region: CASSVRLEGEKLFF. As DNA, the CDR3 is TGTGCCAGCAGCGTACGTCTCGAGGGCGAAAAACTGTTTTTT.

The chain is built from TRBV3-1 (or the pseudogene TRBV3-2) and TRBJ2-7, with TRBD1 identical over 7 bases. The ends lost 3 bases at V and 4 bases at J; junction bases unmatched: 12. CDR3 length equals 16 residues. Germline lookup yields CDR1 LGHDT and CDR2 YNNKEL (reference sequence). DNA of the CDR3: TGTGCCAGCAGCCATGTACCGGGACAGATATTGTACGAGCAGTACTTC. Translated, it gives CASSHVPGQILYEQYF.

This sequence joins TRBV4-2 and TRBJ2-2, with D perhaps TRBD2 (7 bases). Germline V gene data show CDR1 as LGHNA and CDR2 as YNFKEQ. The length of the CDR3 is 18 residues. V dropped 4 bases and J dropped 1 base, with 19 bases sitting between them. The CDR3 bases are TGTGCCAGCAGCCCTACCACCGTGGGGGGGCTGAACACCGGGGAGCTGTTTTTT. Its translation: CASSPTTVGGLNTGELFF.

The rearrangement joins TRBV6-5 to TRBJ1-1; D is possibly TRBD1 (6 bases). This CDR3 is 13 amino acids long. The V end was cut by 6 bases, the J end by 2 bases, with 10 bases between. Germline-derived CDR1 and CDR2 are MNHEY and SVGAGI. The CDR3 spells CASRQGFNTEAFF. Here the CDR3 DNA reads TGTGCCAGCAGGCAGGGGTTCAACACTGAAGCTTTCTTT.

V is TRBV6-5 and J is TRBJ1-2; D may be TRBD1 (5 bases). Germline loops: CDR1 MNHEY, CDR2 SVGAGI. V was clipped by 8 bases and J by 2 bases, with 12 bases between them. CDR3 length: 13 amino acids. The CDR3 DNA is TGTGCCAGCCGGGACTCCCCGAACTATGGCTACACCTTC. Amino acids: CASRDSPNYGYTF.